This TCR beta chain derives from a study of CD8+CD57+ T cells in acquired aplastic anemia. Turning to the study itself: The sorted CD4+ and CD8+ cells yielded an average roughly 3 ug of DNA.

Investigators profiled TCR beta VDJ and CDR3 from genomic DNA template. MiXCR, applied by TCRdb to the reads, yields one record per CDR3 protein. The data show some 140,000 distinct CDR3 sequences, with roughly two fifths seen just once and over 6.5% held by the top ten. This CDR3 spans 15 amino acids. Trimming cost V 5 bases and J 0 bases, with 13 bases left between them. Germline CDR1 SEHNR, CDR2 FQNEAQ (reference sequence). As concerns this clonotype: What it binds is not known.

The study's findings and limits: Between patients and controls, around 27 CD8+ CDR3 sequences were found in common.

Sequences were obtained from sorted CD4+, CD8+, or CD8+CD57+ T cells (not recorded which) from PBMCs. This rearrangement joins TRBV7-9 to TRBJ1-1, with D possibly TRBD1 on 6 matching bases. This receptor was taken from a human donor in good health, serving as a control. CDR3 residues: CASSMTTGMNTEAFF. The CDR3 nucleotides read TGTGCCAGCAGCATGACGACAGGCATGAACACTGAAGCTTTCTTT. Variable domain in full (rest from reference TRBV7-9 and TRBJ1-1): DTGVSQNPRHKITKRGQNVTFRCDPISEHNRLYWYRQTLGQGPEFLTYFQNEAQLEKSRLLSDRFSAERPKGSFSTLEIQRTEQGDSAMYLCASSMTTGMNTEAFFGQGTRLTVV.